The present TCR beta chain was sequenced within a study of blood T cell repertoires in COVID-19. Study-wide background: Sources were T cells, B-cell-depleted T cells, or PBMCs; the material itself was cDNA or gDNA.

Recruited during active infection, patients (from Seattle) were subsequently followed longitudinally. The authors' processing: Amplifying reference gene primers gave estimates of nucleated cell counts. The protocol was immunoSEQ multiplex PCR, while the TCRdb copy is restricted to in-frame clones and leaves out a portion. For V, J and clone size, that table is used; D and trimming come from the DNA. The table lists about 150,000 clones, approximately 81% of them singletons, with less than 10% in the top ten. The V gene lost 4 bases and the J gene lost 0 bases, with 15 bases spanning the gap. The V gene's germline CDR1 is LNHDA and CDR2 SQIVND (reference sequence). This CDR3 has 16 amino acids.

The chain recombines TRBV19 with TRBJ1-1, with D maybe TRBD1 (6 bases). This TCR was recovered from a woman aged 55 to 70 with COVID-19, enrolled during active disease. Sequencing was carried out using peripheral blood. This CDR3 reads CASSTTPRTVNTEAFF. The CDR3 region has the DNA TGTGCCAGTAGTACTACCCCCCGGACAGTGAACACTGAAGCTTTCTTT. The complete variable domain, with remaining parts taken from reference TRBV19 and TRBJ1-1, reads DGGITQSPKYLFRKEGQNVTLSCEQNLNHDAMYWYRQDPGQGLRLIYYSQIVNDFQKGDIAEGYSVSREKKESFPLTVTSAQKNPTAFYLCASSTTPRTVNTEAFFGQGTRLTVV.